This TCR beta chain is from a study of T-cell reconstitution after alpha-beta-depleted transplantation in children. The study's findings and limits: Where some patients showed high TCRbeta diversity at day 60, it came from recipient T cells and thymic progenitors that had survived. Most T-cell counts and diversity one year after the transplant came from T cells that were newly produced. Approximately two months post-transplant, alpha-beta T cells reportedly originated from several hundred expanded graft clones.

A TCRbeta library incorporating unique molecular identifiers was prepared. Each CDR3 protein gets one entry after TCRdb re-called the PCR reads with MiXCR. In the table there are about 9,200 distinct CDR3 sequences, over 11% of which are singletons. This clonotype occurred a few times. Its target is unknown. Trimming cost V 10 bases and J 4 bases, with 16 bases left between them. The CDR3 is 13 amino acids. Germline assignment: CDR1 SEHNR and CDR2 FQNEAQ (reference sequence). This clonotype originated in a male patient between 5 and 17 years old who had a stem cell transplant for acute lymphoblastic leukemia, so the T cells may come from the graft donor. The V and J genes are TRBV7-9 and TRBJ1-1, with D possibly TRBD1 on 6 matching bases. This specimen consisted of PBMCs, mostly from graft donor cells, obtained 60 days after TCRalphabeta/CD19-depleted stem cell transplant. CDR3 amino acids: CATLGAGPTEAFF. CDR3 in DNA: TGTGCCACCCTGGGGGCAGGGCCCACTGAAGCTTTCTTT. The full variable domain, in which reference TRBV7-9 and TRBJ1-1 provide the parts outside the CDR3, is DTGVSQNPRHKITKRGQNVTFRCDPISEHNRLYWYRQTLGQGPEFLTYFQNEAQLEKSRLLSDRFSAERPKGSFSTLEIQRTEQGDSAMYLCATLGAGPTEAFFGQGTRLTVV.